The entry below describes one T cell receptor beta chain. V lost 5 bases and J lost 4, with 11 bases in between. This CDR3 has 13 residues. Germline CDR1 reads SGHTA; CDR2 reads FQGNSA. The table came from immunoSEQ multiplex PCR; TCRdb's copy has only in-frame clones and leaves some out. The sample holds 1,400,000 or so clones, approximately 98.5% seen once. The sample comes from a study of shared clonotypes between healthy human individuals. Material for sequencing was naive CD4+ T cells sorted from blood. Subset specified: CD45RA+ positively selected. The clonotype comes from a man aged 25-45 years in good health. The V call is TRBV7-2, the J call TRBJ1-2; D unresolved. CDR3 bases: TGTGCCAGCAGCGTTACATTTTTCTATGGCTACACCTTC. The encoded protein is CASSVTFFYGYTF. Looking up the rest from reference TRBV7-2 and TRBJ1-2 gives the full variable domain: GAGVSQSPSNKVTEKGKDVELRCDPISGHTALYWYRQSLGQGLEFLIYFQGNSAPDKSGLPSDRFSAERTGGSVSTLTIQRTQQEDSAVYLCASSVTFFYGYTFGSGTRLTVV.